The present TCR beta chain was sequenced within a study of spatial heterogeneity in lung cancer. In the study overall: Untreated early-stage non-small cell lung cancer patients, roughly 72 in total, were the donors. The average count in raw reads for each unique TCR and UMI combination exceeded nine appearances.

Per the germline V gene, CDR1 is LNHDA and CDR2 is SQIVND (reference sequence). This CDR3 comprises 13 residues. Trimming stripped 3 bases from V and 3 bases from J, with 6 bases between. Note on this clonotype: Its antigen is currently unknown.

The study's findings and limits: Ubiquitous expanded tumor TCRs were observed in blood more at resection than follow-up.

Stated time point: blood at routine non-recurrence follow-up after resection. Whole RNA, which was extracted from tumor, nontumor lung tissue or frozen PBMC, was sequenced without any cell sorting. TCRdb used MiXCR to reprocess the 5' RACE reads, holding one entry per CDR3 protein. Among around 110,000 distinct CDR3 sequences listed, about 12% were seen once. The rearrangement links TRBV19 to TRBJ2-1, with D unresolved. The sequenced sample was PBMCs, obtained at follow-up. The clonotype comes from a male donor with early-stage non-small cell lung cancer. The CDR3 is CASSITDYNEQFF. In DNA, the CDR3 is TGTGCCAGTAGTATCACGGACTACAATGAGCAGTTCTTC. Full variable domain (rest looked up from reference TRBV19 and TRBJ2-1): DGGITQSPKYLFRKEGQNVTLSCEQNLNHDAMYWYRQDPGQGLRLIYYSQIVNDFQKGDIAEGYSVSREKKESFPLTVTSAQKNPTAFYLCASSITDYNEQFFGPGTRLTVL.